These T cell receptor beta chains were read from a single sample in a study of blood T cell repertoires in COVID-19. Only in-frame clones appear in the TCRdb table, and some are missing; sequencing was by immunoSEQ multiplex PCR. The sample shows about 260,000 clones, about nine tenths of them seen only once. Sequencing used peripheral blood. The receptors originated from a man aged 55-75 years who had recovered from COVID-19. The CDR3 runs from the conserved cysteine through the conserved F or W. Fields, in order: clone size, V gene, D gene, J gene, CDR3 DNA, CDR3 protein. A D gene is named only where the DNA matches it firmly. Size tells how often a clone was seen (once, few, many) or the class of an expanded clone, and some rows leave it out.

few	TRBV15	-	TRBJ1-5	TGTGCCACCAGCAGAGGACAGGTTAGCAATCAGCCCCAGCATTTT	CATSRGQVSNQPQHF
-	TRBV27	-	TRBJ1-6	TGTGCCAGCAGTGAAGGCCCAGGCGCCCTCCACTTT	CASSEGPGALHF
-	TRBV2	-	TRBJ2-1	TGTGCCAGCAGTGAATGGGCTAGCAGCAATGAGCAGTTCTTC	CASSEWASSNEQFF
-	TRBV7-9	-	TRBJ1-2	TGTGCCAGCAGCGCCATGGGGGGGTCTAACTATGGCTACACCTTC	CASSAMGGSNYGYTF
-	TRBV5-4	-	TRBJ1-2	TGTGCCAGCAGCTTGGGGGCTTCCTATGGCTACACCTTC	CASSLGASYGYTF
-	TRBV5-6	-	TRBJ2-1	TGTGCCAGCAGCTTGGCCGGGACTGGGACCTTTGATGAGCAGTTCTTC	CASSLAGTGTFDEQFF
-	TRBV5-1	-	TRBJ2-1	TGCGCCAGCAGCTTGGCCGGAGGGGTTTCCTACAATGAGCAGTTCTTC	CASSLAGGVSYNEQFF
-	TRBV7-2	-	TRBJ2-2	TGTGCCAGCAGCATGGGCCCAACCGGGGAGCTGTTTTTT	CASSMGPTGELFF
-	TRBV5-4	TRBD1	TRBJ1-2	TGTGCCAGCAGCTCCTCCTCCGGGACAGCTTTGAACTATGGCTACACCTTC	CASSSSSGTALNYGYTF
once	TRBV9	TRBD1	TRBJ2-3	TGTGCCAGCAGCCATACAGGGGTCCCCACAGATACGCAGTATTTT	CASSHTGVPTDTQYF
few	TRBV23-1	-	TRBJ2-7	TGCGCCAGCAGTCGACGAGCCGCCGCAGGGATCTACGAGCAGTACTTC	CASSRRAAAGIYEQYF
-	TRBV11-1	TRBD2	TRBJ2-7	TGTGCCAGCAGCTTAAGCGGGACCTACGAGCAGTACTTC	CASSLSGTYEQYF
-	TRBV27	TRBD1	TRBJ1-6	TGTGCCAGCAGTTTGGACAGGGCGGATTCACCCCTCCACTTT	CASSLDRADSPLHF
once	TRBV6-6	TRBD2	TRBJ2-7	TGTGCCAGCAGTCACCTCCCCAGCGGGACCTACTACGAGCAGTACTTC	CASSHLPSGTYYEQYF
-	TRBV7-2	-	TRBJ2-7	TGTGCCAGCAGCTTAGGGGTCGCAGGTAGCTCCTACGAGCAGTACTTC	CASSLGVAGSSYEQYF
-	TRBV7-2	TRBD1	TRBJ2-3	TGTGCCAGCAGCTACACGACAGGGATAGATACGCAGTATTTT	CASSYTTGIDTQYF
-	TRBV5-4	-	TRBJ1-6	TGTGCCAGCAGGTGTTGTGTGCGTCAGATGGAACTACCCTATAATTCACCCCTCCACTTT	CASRCCVRQMELPYNSPLHF
-	TRBV7-3	TRBD2	TRBJ2-7	TGTGCCAGCAGCCCGACTAGCGGGGGGCAGGAGCAGTACTTC	CASSPTSGGQEQYF
-	TRBV18	TRBD1	TRBJ1-5	TGTGCCAGCTCAGATCGGACAGGGGGCAATCAGCCCCAGCATTTT	CASSDRTGGNQPQHF
-	TRBV25-1	-	TRBJ1-5	TGTGCCAGCAGTGAATATATCGATGGCCAGCCCCAGCATTTT	CASSEYIDGQPQHF
-	TRBV4-2	-	TRBJ2-3	TGTGCCAGCAGCCAACAGGAGGGTAGCACAGATACGCAGTATTTT	CASSQQEGSTDTQYF
-	TRBV6-5	-	TRBJ2-1	TGTGCCAGCAGGGGCGGGGACTCCTACAATGAGCAGTTCTTC	CASRGGDSYNEQFF
-	TRBV29-1	TRBD1	TRBJ2-1	TGCAGCGTTAGGGGGCAGGGCAATGAGCAGTTCTTC	CSVRGQGNEQFF